This TCR beta chain was recovered during a study of CD8+ T cells in alopecia areata. Regarding treatment: oral pan-JAK inhibitor, 5-10 mg twice daily. RNA extraction and reverse transcription yielded cDNA as sequencing template. Sequencing was performed with immunoSEQ multiplex PCR; in TCRdb, only in-frame clones are kept and a portion is missing. The table lists about 120,000 clones, around 56% of them singletons. CDR1 and CDR2 from the germline V gene are SEHNR and FQNEAQ (reference sequence). Trimming removed 3 bases at V and 7 bases at J, with 13 bases between. CDR3 length: 13 residues. This clone was recorded a few times.

The rearrangement uses TRBV7-9 and TRBJ2-7; TRBD1 or TRBD2 may be the D gene (6 bases each). Sample: CD4+ T cells sorted from blood, taken at week 4, from a patient treated with tofacitinib. The receptor was isolated from a human donor with alopecia areata. CDR3 sequence: CASSFPGAGEQYF. The DNA of the CDR3 is TGTGCCAGCAGCTTCCCGGGGGCGGGGGAGCAGTACTTC.